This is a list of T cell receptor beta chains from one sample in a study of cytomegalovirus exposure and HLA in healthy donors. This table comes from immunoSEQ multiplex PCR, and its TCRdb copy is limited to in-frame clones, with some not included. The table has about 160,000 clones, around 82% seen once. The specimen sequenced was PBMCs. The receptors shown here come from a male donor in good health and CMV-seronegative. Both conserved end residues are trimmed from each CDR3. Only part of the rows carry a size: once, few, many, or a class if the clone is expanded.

cdr3_aa: ASSPGNPGTGSRGLF; v_call: TRBV18; clone_size: -
cdr3_aa: ASSPIRTVATEAF; v_call: TRBV7-8; clone_size: -
cdr3_aa: SSSLSSYEQY; v_call: TRBV7-9; clone_size: -
cdr3_aa: ASSFGGRNSPLH; v_call: TRBV27; clone_size: -
cdr3_aa: ASSWTIPDRGNYEQY; v_call: TRBV27; clone_size: few
cdr3_aa: ASSHTPGSEGPQH; v_call: TRBV4-1; clone_size: few
cdr3_aa: ASSIRSQPQH; v_call: TRBV19; clone_size: -
cdr3_aa: ASSAQTVNTEAF; v_call: TRBV9; clone_size: -
cdr3_aa: ASSGTGADGSYNEQF; v_call: TRBV5-4; clone_size: few
cdr3_aa: ASSFQLAHEQY; v_call: TRBV6-5; clone_size: -
cdr3_aa: ASSLVAGGNSPLH; v_call: TRBV7-6; clone_size: -
cdr3_aa: ASSQDSSRLGLAGGSDTQY; v_call: TRBV4-1; clone_size: -
cdr3_aa: ASSRTANYGYT; v_call: TRBV6-5; clone_size: -
cdr3_aa: ASSLSRGGYT; v_call: TRBV7-2; clone_size: -
cdr3_aa: ASSRSSVGLYNEQF; v_call: TRBV7-6; clone_size: -
cdr3_aa: ASTNRDRGNSPLH; v_call: TRBV27; clone_size: -
cdr3_aa: ASSGVQGPQETQY; v_call: TRBV25-1; clone_size: -
cdr3_aa: ASSSPGQGAYEQY; v_call: TRBV7-9; clone_size: -
cdr3_aa: SVRRGLKLNYGYT; v_call: TRBV29-1; clone_size: -
cdr3_aa: ASSTRLAGLSYEQY; v_call: TRBV28; clone_size: -
cdr3_aa: ASSFGQGATDTQY; v_call: TRBV28; clone_size: -
cdr3_aa: ASRRARDYEKLF; v_call: TRBV19; clone_size: -
cdr3_aa: ASSSRPDSWGNTIY; v_call: TRBV11-3; clone_size: -
cdr3_aa: ASSLAFGGASTDTQY; v_call: TRBV11-2; clone_size: -
cdr3_aa: ASSPLQGSSYNEQF; v_call: TRBV9; clone_size: -
cdr3_aa: AGSEAGTGTDTQY; v_call: TRBV10-3; clone_size: -
cdr3_aa: ASSRGLFTDTQY; v_call: TRBV9; clone_size: -
cdr3_aa: ASSIGGHYGYT; v_call: TRBV19; clone_size: -
cdr3_aa: SSSPKGGTGVFSTYEQY; v_call: TRBV7-9; clone_size: few
cdr3_aa: ASRELSGSTEAF; v_call: TRBV7-2; clone_size: -
cdr3_aa: ASKASGRASGETQY; v_call: TRBV7-2; clone_size: -
cdr3_aa: ASSPIAGLNTGELF; v_call: TRBV11-2; clone_size: -
cdr3_aa: ASSRTRSGEQY; v_call: TRBV7-2; clone_size: -
cdr3_aa: ASSIGSGTGDTEAF; v_call: TRBV19; clone_size: -
cdr3_aa: ASRPGGTLYEQY; v_call: TRBV5-1; clone_size: -
cdr3_aa: ASSLFREQF; v_call: TRBV28; clone_size: -
cdr3_aa: ASSPTGAVTEAF; v_call: TRBV18; clone_size: -
cdr3_aa: ASSLSGRLH; v_call: TRBV11-3; clone_size: -
cdr3_aa: ASSPKGLAGYNEQF; v_call: TRBV9; clone_size: -
cdr3_aa: ASSLPGQGNIHSGANVLT; v_call: TRBV7-3; clone_size: -
cdr3_aa: ASSVGETQY; v_call: TRBV6-1; clone_size: -
cdr3_aa: ASSLSGNSNQPQH; v_call: TRBV5-1; clone_size: -
cdr3_aa: SVGGRGRDYGYT; v_call: TRBV29-1; clone_size: few
cdr3_aa: AISVPGTSDYEQY; v_call: TRBV10-3; clone_size: -
cdr3_aa: AGGAGSGNQPQH; v_call: TRBV6-1; clone_size: -
cdr3_aa: ASSPGHLGQNYGYT; v_call: TRBV7-9; clone_size: -
cdr3_aa: ASSREHYEQY; v_call: TRBV7-6; clone_size: -
cdr3_aa: ASSFRLAGGPTGELF; v_call: TRBV7-2; clone_size: -
cdr3_aa: ASSRASNEKLF; v_call: TRBV7-2; clone_size: -
cdr3_aa: ASSPRTGHYNSPLH; v_call: TRBV9; clone_size: -
cdr3_aa: ASSLGTGRYNEQF; v_call: TRBV5-1; clone_size: -